The next 3 T cell receptor beta chains were all read from a single sample in a study of blood T cell repertoires in COVID-19 (dated by TCRdb to the early 2020s). The library came from the immunoSEQ multiplex PCR assay. TCRdb retrieved this table from immuneACCESS and kept in-frame rearrangements only. Not all clones are present; in checked studies, unresolved V genes account for under half, and no reason is known for the remainder. Within this sample are 120,000 or so clones, with 81% of them counted one time only. The ten top clones hold approximately 3.9% of the sample. The sample comprised peripheral blood. These receptors were taken from a woman aged 50 to 60 with acute or convalescent COVID-19.

This clone was counted once. The V gene is TRBV25-1, the J gene TRBJ1-4; 10 nucleotides align to TRBD1. The ends lost 3 bases at V and 3 bases at J; junction bases unmatched: 10. The V gene's germline CDR1 is MGHDK and CDR2 SYGVNS. This CDR3 region has 18 residues. This chain's CDR3 is CASSESSGQGRSNEKLFF. CDR3 sequence (DNA): TGTGCCAGCAGTGAGTCCTCGGGACAGGGGCGTTCTAATGAAAAACTGTTTTTT.

This chain uses TRBV28 with TRBJ1-5; tentatively, D is TRBD1 (6 bases). V lost 5 bases and J 3 bases, leaving 14 bases between the germline ends. This CDR3 contains 15 residues. Germline assignment: CDR1 MDHEN and CDR2 SYDVKM. The CDR3 region has the DNA TGTGCCAGCAGTCGAGCCGACAGGTACAATCAGCCCCAGCATTTT. Translating gives CASSRADRYNQPQHF.

The chain's CDR3 is CASSNGLAGGPTRNEQFF. DNA for the CDR3: TGTGCCAGCAGCAACGGACTAGCGGGGGGGCCGACGAGAAATGAGCAGTTCTTC. V usage is TRBV11-3 and J usage is TRBJ2-1; 15 positions agree with TRBD2. The CDR3 is made up of 18 amino acids. Per the germline V gene, CDR1 is SGHNT and CDR2 is YENEEA. J was trimmed by 7 bases and V by 5 bases; bases with no gene match: 12.